The T cell receptor (beta chain) described here comes from a study of graft-versus-host responses after intestinal transplantation. Study context: All recipients got anti-thymocyte globulin induction, then tacrolimus and steroids for roughly three years. Study-wide points: In recipient marrow, GvH clones were found, and some appeared first in ileum or blood.

A note on this clone: The antigen is unknown.

The CDR3 length is 16 residues. The V and J ends lost 3 bases and 7 bases respectively, with 17 bases between them. Germline CDR1 SGDLS, CDR2 YYNGEE. Generated by immunoSEQ multiplex PCR, the TCRdb table keeps only in-frame clones and is missing some. The sample lists some 110,000 clones, about nine tenths seen once, with approximately 0.18% in the top ten. The sequence came from a human donor who received an intestinal transplant. Sequencing was performed on unstimulated CD4+ T cells sorted from spleen or lymph node cells, taken before intestinal transplant. The rearrangement links TRBV9 to TRBJ1-6; D uncertain. The DNA of the CDR3 is TGTGCCAGCAGCGCATATCTGACACCAATCAATTCACCCCTCCACTTT. Translating it yields CASSAYLTPINSPLHF.